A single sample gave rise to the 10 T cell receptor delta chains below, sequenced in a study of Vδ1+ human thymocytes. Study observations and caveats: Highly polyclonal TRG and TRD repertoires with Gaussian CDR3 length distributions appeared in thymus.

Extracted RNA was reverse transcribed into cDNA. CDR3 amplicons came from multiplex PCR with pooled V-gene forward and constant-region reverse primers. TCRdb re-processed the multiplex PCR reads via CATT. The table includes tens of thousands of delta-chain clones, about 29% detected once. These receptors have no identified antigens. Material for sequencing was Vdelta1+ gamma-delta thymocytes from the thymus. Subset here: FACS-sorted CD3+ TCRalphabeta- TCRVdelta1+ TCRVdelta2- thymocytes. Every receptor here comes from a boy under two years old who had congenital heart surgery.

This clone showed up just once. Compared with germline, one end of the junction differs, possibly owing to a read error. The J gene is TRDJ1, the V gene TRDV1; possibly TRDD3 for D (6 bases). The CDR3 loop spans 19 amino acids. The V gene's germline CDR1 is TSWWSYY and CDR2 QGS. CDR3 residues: CAPGELPASGVGTTDKLIF. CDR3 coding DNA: TGTGCTCCTGGGGAACTGCCCGCTTCGGGCGTGGGGACGACCGATAAACTCATCTTT.

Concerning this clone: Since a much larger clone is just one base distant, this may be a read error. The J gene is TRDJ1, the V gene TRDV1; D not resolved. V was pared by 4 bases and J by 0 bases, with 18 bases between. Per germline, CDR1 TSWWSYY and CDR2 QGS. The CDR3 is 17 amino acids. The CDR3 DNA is TGTGCTCTTGGGGGTTGCGCCCGTGTCACGTACACCGATAAACTCATCTTT. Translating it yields CALGGCARVTYTDKLIF.

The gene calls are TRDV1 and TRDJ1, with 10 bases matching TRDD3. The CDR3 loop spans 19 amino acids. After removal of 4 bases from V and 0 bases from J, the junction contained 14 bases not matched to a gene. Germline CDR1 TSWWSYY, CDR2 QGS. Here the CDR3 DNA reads TGTGCTCTTGGGGCCTTCTTACCCACTGGGGGATCCGACACCGATAAACTCATCTTT. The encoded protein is CALGAFLPTGGSDTDKLIF.

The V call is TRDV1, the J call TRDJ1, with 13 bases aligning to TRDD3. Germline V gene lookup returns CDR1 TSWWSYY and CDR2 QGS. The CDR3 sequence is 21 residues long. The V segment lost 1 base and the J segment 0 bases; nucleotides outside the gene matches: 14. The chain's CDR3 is CALGERPTTGGYDPYTDKLIF. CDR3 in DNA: TGTGCTCTTGGGGAACGCCCTACTACTGGGGGATACGATCCCTACACCGATAAACTCATCTTT.

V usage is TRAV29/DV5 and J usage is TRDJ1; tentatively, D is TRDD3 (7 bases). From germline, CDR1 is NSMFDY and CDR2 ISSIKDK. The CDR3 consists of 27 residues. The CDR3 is CSAMAPFPPDTLREGYLGITYTDKLIF. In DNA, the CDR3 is TGTTCCGCCATGGCCCCCTTCCCACCAGACACGCTCCGAGAGGGATACTTGGGGATAACGTACACCGATAAACTCATCTTT.

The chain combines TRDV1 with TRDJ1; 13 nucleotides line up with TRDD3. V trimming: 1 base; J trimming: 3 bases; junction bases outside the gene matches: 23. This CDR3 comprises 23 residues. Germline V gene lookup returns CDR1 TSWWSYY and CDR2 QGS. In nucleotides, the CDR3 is TGTGCTCTTGGGGAACCAGGGTCCTACCCTACTGGGGGATACGCGTATTCCCCCGATAAACTCATCTTT. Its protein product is CALGEPGSYPTGGYAYSPDKLIF.

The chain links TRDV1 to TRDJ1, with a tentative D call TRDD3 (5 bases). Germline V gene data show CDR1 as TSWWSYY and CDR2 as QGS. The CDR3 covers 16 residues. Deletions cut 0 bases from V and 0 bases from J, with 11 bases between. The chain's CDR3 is CALGELSEGDTDKLIF. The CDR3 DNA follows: TGTGCTCTTGGGGAACTCTCGGAGGGGGACACCGATAAACTCATCTTT.

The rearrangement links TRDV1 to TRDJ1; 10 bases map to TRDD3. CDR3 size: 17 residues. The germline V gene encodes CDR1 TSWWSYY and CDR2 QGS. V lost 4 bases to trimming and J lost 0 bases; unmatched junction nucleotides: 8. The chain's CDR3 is CALGGYPTGGYTDKLIF. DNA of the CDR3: TGTGCTCTTGGGGGATATCCTACTGGGGGATACACCGATAAACTCATCTTT.

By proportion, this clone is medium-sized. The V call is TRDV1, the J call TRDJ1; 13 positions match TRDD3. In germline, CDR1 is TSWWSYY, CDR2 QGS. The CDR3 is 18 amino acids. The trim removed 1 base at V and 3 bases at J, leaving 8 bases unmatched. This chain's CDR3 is CALGEPLGTGGYADKLIF. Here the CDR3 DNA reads TGTGCTCTTGGGGAACCTCTAGGGACTGGGGGATACGCCGATAAACTCATCTTT.

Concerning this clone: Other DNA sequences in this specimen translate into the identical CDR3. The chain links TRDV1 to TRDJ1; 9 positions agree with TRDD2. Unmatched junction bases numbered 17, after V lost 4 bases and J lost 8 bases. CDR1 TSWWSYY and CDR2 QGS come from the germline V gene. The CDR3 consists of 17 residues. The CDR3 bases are TGTGCTCTTGGGGTCGCCTTCCTACGGGGTGAGGGGGAAAAACTCATCTTT. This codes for CALGVAFLRGEGEKLIF.